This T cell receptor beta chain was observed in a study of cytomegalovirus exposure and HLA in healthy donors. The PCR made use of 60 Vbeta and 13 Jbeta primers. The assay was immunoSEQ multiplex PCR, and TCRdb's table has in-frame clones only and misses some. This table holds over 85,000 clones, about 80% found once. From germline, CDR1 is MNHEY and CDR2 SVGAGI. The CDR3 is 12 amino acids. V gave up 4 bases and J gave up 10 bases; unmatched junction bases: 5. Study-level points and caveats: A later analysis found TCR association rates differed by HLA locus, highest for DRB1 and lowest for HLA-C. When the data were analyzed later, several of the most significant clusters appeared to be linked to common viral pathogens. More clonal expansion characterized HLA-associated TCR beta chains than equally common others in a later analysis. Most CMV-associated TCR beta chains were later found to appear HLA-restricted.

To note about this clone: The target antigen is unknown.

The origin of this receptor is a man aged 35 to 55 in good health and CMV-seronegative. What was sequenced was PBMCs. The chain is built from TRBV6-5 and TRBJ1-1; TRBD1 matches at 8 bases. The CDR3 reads CASSCSQGAAFF. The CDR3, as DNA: TGTGCCAGCAGTTGCTCCCAGGGGGCAGCTTTCTTT.